This T cell receptor beta chain stems from a study of cytotoxic CD8 clonotypes in ibrutinib-treated CLL. Overall study context: IGHV unmutated 17 to 18; relapsed/refractory about a dozen; treatment-naive some 14. There were, on average, approximately 260,000 productive templates and around 90,000 productive rearrangements per sample.

Here immunoSEQ multiplex PCR was the method, and the copy in TCRdb shows in-frame clones only, minus some. Here the sample spans around 140,000 clones, approximately 80% being singletons. Findings and caveats of the study: At ibrutinib response, clonality increased, and at progression it declined back toward baseline. There were few public clonotypes, and on treatment they contracted or stayed stable.

Trimming removed 7 bases at V and 6 bases at J, with 12 bases between. Germline CDR1 is LNHDA and CDR2 is SQIVND (reference sequence). This CDR3 is 12 amino acids long. To note about this clone: Its target is not known.

The receptor's source is a human donor with chronic lymphocytic leukemia. Sequenced material: PBMCs, taken after 12 months of ibrutinib treatment. The chain carries TRBV19 and TRBJ1-1; D perhaps matches TRBD1 (6 bases). In nucleotides, the CDR3 is TGTGCCAGTATAGCAGGGGTCTCTGAAGCTTTCTTT. Its translation is CASIAGVSEAFF.